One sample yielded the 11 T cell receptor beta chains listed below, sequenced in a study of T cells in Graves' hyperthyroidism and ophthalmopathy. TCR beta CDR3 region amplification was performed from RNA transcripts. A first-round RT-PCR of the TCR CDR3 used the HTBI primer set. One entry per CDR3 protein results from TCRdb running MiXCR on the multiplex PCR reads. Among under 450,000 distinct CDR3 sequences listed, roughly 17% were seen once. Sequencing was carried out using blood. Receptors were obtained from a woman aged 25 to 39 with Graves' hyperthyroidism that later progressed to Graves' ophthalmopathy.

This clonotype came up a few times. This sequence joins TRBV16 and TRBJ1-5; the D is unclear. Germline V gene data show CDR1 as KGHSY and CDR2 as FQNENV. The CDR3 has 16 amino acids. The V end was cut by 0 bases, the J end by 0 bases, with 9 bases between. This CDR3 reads CASSQSEGLSNQPQHF. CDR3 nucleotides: TGTGCCAGCAGCCAATCGGAAGGGCTTAGCAATCAGCCCCAGCATTTT. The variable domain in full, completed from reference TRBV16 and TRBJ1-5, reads GEEVAQTPKHLVRGEGQKAKLYCAPIKGHSYVFWYQQVLKNEFKFLISFQNENVFDETGMPKERFSAKCLPNSPCSLEIQATKLEDSAVYFCASSQSEGLSNQPQHFGDGTRLSIL.

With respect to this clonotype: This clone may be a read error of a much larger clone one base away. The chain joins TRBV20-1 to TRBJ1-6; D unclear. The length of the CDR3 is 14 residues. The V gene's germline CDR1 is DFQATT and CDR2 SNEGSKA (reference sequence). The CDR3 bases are TGCAGTGGTTGGACTGTAGGTGATAATTCACCCCTCCGCTTT. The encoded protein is CSGWTVGDNSPLRF.

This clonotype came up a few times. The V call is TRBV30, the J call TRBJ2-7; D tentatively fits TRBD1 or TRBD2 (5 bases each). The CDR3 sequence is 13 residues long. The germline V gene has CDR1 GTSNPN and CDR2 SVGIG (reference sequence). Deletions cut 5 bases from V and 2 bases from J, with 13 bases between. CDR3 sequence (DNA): TGTGCCTGGGGTGGGACGGGGCCCTACGAGCAGTACTTC. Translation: CAWGGTGPYEQYF.

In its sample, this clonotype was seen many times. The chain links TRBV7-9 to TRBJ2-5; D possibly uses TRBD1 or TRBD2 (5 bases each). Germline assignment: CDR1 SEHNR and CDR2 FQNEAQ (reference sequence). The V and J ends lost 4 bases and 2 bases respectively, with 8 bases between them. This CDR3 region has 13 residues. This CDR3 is CASSSGPQETQYF. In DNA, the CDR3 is TGTGCCAGCAGCTCGGGACCTCAAGAGACCCAGTACTTC. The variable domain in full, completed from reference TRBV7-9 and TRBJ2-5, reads DTGVSQNPRHKITKRGQNVTFRCDPISEHNRLYWYRQTLGQGPEFLTYFQNEAQLEKSRLLSDRFSAERPKGSFSTLEIQRTEQGDSAMYLCASSSGPQETQYFGPGTRLLVL.

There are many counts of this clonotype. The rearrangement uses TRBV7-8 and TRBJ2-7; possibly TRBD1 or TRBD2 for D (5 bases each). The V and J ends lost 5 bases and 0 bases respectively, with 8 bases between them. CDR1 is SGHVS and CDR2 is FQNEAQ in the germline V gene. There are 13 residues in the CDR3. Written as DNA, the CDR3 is TGTGCCAGCAGCCACGGGACCTCCTACGAGCAGTACTTC. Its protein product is CASSHGTSYEQYF.

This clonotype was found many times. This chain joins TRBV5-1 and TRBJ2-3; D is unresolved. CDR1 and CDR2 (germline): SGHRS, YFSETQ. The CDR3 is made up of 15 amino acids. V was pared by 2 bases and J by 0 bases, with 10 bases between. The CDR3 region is CASSFQASSTDTQYF. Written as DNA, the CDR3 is TGCGCCAGCAGCTTCCAGGCGTCGAGCACAGATACGCAGTATTTT.

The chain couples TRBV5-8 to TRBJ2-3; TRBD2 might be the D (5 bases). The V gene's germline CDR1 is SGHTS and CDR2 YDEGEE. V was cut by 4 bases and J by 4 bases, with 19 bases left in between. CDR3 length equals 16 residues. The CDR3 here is CASSAGLSGSSDTQYF. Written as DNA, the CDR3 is TGTGCCAGCAGCGCTGGGCTGTCGGGGAGCTCAGATACGCAGTATTTT.

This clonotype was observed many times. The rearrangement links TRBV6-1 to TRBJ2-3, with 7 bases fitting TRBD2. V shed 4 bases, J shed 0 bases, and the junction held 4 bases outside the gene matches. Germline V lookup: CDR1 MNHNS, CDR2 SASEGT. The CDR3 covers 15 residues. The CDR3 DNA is TGTGCCAGCAGTGGACTAGCATCTAGCACAGATACGCAGTATTTT. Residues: CASSGLASSTDTQYF.

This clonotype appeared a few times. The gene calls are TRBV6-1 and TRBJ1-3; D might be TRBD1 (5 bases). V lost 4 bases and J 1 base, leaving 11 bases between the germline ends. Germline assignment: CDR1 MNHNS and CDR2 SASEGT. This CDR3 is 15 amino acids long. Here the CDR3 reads CASSASGTSGNTIYF. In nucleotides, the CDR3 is TGTGCCAGCAGTGCCTCGGGGACTTCTGGAAACACCATATATTTT.

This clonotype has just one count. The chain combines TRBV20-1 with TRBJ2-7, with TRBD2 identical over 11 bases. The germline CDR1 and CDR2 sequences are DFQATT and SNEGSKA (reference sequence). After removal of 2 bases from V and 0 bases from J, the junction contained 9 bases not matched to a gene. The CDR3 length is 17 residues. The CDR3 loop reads CSARTSGSLRGSYEQYF. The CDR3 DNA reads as TGCAGTGCTAGAACTAGCGGGAGTCTTCGTGGCTCCTACGAGCAGTACTTC.

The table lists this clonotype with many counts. CDR3 coding DNA: TGTGCCAGCAGCCGAATCGACAGCACAGATACGCAGTATTTT. This sequence encodes CASSRIDSTDTQYF. The chain employs TRBV3-1 and TRBJ2-3; D unresolved. Germline CDR1 LGHDT, CDR2 YNNKEL (reference sequence). V was cut by 4 bases and J by 0 bases, with 8 bases left in between. This CDR3 has 14 amino acids.